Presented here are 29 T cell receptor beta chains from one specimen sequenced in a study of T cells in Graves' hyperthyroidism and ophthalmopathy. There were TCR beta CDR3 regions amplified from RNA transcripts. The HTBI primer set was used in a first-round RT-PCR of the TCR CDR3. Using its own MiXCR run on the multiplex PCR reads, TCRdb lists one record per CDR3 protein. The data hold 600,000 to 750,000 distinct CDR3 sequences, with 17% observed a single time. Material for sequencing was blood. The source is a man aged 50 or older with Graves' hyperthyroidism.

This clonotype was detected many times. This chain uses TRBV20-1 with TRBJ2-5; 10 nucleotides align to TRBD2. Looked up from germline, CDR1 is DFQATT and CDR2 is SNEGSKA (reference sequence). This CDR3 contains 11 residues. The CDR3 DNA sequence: TGCAGCATGGGACTAGCGGAGACCCAGTACTTC. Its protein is CSMGLAETQYF.

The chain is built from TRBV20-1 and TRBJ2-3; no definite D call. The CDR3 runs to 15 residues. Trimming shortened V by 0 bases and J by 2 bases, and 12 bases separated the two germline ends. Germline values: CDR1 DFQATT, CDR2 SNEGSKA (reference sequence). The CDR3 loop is CSARDPPSNTDTQYF. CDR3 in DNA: TGCAGTGCTAGAGATCCCCCGTCTAACACAGATACGCAGTATTTT.

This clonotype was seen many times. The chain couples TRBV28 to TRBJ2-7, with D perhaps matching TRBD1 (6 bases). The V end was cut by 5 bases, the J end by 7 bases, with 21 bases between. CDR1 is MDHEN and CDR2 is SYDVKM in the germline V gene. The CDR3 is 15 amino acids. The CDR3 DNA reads TGTGCCAGCAGTCCCAGGGGAAAAAATGGCAAGGAGCAGTACTTC. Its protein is CASSPRGKNGKEQYF.

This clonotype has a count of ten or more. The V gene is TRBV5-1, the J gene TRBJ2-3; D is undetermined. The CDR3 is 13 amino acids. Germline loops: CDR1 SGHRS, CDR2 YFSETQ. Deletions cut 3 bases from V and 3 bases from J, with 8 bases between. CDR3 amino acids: CASSSERTDTQYF. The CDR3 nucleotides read TGCGCCAGCAGCTCCGAAAGGACAGATACGCAGTATTTT.

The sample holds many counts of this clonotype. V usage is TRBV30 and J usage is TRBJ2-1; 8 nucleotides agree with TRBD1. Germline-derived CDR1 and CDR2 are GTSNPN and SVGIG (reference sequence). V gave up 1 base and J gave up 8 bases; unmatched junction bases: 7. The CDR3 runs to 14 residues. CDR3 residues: CAWSEDRENDEQFF. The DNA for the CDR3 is TGTGCCTGGAGTGAGGACAGGGAAAACGATGAGCAGTTCTTC.

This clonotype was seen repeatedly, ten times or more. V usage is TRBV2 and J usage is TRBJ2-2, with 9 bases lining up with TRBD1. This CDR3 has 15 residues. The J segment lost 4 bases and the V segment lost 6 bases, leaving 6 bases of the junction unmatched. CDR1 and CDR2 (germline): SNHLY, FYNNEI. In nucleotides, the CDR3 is TGTGCCAGCAGGGGACAGGGAACGATCACCGGGGAGCTGTTTTTT. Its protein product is CASRGQGTITGELFF.

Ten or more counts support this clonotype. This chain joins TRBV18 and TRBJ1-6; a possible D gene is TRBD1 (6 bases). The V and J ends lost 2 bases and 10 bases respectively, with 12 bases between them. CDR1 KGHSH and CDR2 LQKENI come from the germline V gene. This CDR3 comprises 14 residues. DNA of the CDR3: TGTGCCAGCTCACCAGCGGGGGCTCGATCACCCCTCCACTTT. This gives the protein CASSPAGARSPLHF.

The CDR3 DNA reads TGTGCCAGCAGCTTAAATCATCAAGAGACCCAGTACTTC. Protein product: CASSLNHQETQYF. The chain carries TRBV7-2 and TRBJ2-5; D is uncertain. Germline CDR1 and CDR2: SGHTA and FQGNSA. This CDR3 spans 13 amino acids. The V end lost 2 bases, the J end lost 2 bases, and 6 bases lay between the germline ends.

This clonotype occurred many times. CDR3 nucleotide sequence: TGTGCCAGCAGTTTAGAGGTAAACTATGGCTACACCTTC. The encoded protein is CASSLEVNYGYTF. The chain is built from TRBV28 and TRBJ1-2; D gene unclear. Deletions cut 2 bases from V and 2 bases from J, with 6 bases between. The CDR3 is 13 amino acids. Looked up from germline, CDR1 is MDHEN and CDR2 is SYDVKM.

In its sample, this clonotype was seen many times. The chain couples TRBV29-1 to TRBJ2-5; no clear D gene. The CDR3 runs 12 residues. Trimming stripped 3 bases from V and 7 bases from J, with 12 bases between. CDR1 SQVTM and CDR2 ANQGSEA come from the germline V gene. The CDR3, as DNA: TGCAGCGTTGATTCTCCGTCTTGGACCCAGTACTTC. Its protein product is CSVDSPSWTQYF. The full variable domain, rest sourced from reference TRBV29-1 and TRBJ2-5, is SAVISQKPSRDICQRGTSLTIQCQVDSQVTMMFWYRQQPGQSLTLIATANQGSEATYESGFVIDKFPISRPNLTFSTLTVSNMSPEDSSIYLCSVDSPSWTQYFGPGTRLLVL.

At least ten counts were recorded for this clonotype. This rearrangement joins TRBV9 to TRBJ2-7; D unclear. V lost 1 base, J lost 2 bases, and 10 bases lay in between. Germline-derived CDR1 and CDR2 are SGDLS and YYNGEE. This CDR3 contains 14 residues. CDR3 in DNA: TGTGCCAGCAGCGTAACCGGGCAGGCCTACGAGCAGTACTTC. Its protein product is CASSVTGQAYEQYF.

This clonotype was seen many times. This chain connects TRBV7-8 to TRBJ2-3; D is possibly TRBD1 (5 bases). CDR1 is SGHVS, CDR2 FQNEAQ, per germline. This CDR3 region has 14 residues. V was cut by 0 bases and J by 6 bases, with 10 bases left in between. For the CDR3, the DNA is TGTGCCAGCAGCTTAGCGCAGCCAGGGGATACGCAGTATTTT. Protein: CASSLAQPGDTQYF.

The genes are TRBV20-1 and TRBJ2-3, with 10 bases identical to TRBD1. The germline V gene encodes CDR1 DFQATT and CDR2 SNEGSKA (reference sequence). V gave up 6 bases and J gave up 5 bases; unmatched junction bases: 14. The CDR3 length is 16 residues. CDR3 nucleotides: TGCAGTGCCCGGGGAGACGGGACAGGGGAAAGAGATACGCAGTATTTT. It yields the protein CSARGDGTGERDTQYF.

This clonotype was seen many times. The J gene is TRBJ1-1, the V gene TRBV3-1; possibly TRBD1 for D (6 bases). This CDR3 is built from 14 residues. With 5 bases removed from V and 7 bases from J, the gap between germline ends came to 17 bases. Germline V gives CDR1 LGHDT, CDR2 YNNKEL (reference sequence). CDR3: CASSSDDRTDEAFF. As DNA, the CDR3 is TGTGCCAGCAGCAGTGACGACAGGACAGATGAAGCTTTCTTT.

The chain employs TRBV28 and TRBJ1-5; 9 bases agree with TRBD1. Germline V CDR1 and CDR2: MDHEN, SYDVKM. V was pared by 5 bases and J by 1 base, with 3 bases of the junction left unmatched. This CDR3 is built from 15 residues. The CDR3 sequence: CASSQQGASNQPQHF. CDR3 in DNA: TGTGCCAGCAGTCAACAGGGGGCAAGCAATCAGCCCCAGCATTTT.

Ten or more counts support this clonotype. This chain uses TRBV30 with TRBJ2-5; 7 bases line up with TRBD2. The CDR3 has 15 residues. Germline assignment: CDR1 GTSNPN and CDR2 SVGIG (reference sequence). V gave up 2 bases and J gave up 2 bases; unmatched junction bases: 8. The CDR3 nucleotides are TGTGCCTGGAGTATTGGACTAGGAGCTCAAGAGACCCAGTACTTC. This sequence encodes CAWSIGLGAQETQYF. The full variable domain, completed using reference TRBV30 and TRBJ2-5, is SQTIHQWPATLVQPVGSPLSLECTVEGTSNPNLYWYRQAAGRGLQLLFYSVGIGQISSEVPQNLSASRPQDRQFILSSKKLLLSDSGFYLCAWSIGLGAQETQYFGPGTRLLVL.

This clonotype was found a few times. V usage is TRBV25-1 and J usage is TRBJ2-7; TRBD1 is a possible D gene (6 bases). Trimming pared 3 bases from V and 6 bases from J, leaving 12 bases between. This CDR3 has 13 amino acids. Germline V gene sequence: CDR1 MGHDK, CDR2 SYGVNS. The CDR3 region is CASSDTGNGEQYF. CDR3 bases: TGTGCCAGCAGTGACACAGGGAATGGCGAGCAGTACTTC.

This chain's CDR3 is CATSEKTGTHKIDTQYF. The CDR3 nucleotides are TGTGCCACCAGTGAAAAGACCGGGACACATAAGATAGATACGCAGTATTTT. This rearrangement joins TRBV24-1 to TRBJ2-3; a weak D match, TRBD1 (6 bases). This CDR3 comprises 17 residues. V lost 4 bases, J lost 5 bases, and 21 bases lay in between. Per germline, CDR1 KGHDR and CDR2 SFDVKD.

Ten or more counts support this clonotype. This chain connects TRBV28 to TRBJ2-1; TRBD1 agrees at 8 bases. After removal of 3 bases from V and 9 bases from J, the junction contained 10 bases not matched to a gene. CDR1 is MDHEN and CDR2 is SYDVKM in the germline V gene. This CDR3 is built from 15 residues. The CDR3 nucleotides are TGTGCCAGCAGTTTCCAGACAGGGGAGTACGGTGAGCAGTTCTTC. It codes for CASSFQTGEYGEQFF.

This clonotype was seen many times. The CDR3 DNA follows: TGTGCCAGCAACTCCTTCGGGACAGGGGGATACGAGCAGTACTTC. Translation: CASNSFGTGGYEQYF. The rearrangement links TRBV2 to TRBJ2-7, with TRBD1 matching 11 bases. V lost 7 bases and J lost 4; bases outside the gene matches: 9. CDR1 is SNHLY, CDR2 FYNNEI, per germline. CDR3 length: 15 amino acids.

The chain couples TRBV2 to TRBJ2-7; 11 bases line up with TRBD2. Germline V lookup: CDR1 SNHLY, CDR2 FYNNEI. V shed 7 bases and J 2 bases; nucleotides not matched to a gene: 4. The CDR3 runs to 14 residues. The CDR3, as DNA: TGTGCCAGCAAACTAGCGGGGGCCGCCTACGAGCAGTACTTC. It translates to CASKLAGAAYEQYF.

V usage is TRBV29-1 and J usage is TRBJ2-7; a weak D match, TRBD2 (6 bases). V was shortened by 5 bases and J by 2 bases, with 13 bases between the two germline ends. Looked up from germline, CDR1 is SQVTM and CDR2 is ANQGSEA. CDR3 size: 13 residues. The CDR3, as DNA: TGCAGCGTTTGCTGGGGGGATACCTACGAGCAGTACTTC. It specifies CSVCWGDTYEQYF.

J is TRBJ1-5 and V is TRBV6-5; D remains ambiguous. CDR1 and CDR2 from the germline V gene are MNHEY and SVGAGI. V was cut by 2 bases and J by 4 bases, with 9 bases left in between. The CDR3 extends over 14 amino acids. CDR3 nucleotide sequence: TGTGCCAGCAGTTACACGGCGGAGAATCAGCCCCAGCATTTT. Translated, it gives CASSYTAENQPQHF.

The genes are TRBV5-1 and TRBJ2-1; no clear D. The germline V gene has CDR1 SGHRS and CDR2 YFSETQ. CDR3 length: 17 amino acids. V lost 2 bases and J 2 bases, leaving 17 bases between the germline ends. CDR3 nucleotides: TGCGCCAGCAGCTTTAACGCCCAACCCTTGGCCTACAATGAGCAGTTCTTC. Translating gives CASSFNAQPLAYNEQFF.

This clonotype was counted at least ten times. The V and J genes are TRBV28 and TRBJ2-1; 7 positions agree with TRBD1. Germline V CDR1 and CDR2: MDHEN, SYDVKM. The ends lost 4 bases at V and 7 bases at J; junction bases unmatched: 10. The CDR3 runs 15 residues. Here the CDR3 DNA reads TGTGCCAGCAGTTCCATTAAGGGGGCCAGGAATGAGCAGTTCTTC. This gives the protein CASSSIKGARNEQFF. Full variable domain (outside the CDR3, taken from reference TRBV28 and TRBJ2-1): DVKVTQSSRYLVKRTGEKVFLECVQDMDHENMFWYRQDPGLGLRLIYFSYDVKMKEKGDIPEGYSVSREKKERFSLILESASTNQTSMYLCASSSIKGARNEQFFGPGTRLTVL.

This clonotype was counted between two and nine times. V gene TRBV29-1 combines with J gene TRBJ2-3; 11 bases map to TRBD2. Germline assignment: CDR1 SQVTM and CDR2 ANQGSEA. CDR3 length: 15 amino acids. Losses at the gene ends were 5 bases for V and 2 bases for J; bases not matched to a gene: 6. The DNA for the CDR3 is TGCAGCGTTAGTGTGACTAGCGGGAACACAGATACGCAGTATTTT. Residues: CSVSVTSGNTDTQYF.

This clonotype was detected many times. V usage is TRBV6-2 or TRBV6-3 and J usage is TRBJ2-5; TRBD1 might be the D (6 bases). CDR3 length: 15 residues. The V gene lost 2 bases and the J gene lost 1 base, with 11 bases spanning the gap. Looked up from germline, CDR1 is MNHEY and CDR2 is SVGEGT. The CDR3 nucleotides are TGTGCCAGCAGTTACGGCAGGGGCGTCCAAGAGACCCAGTACTTC. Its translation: CASSYGRGVQETQYF.

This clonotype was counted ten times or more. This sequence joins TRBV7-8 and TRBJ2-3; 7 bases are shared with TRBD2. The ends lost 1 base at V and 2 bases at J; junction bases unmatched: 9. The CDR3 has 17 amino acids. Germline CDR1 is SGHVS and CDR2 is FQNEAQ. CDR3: CASSLDPRLADTDTQYF. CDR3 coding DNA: TGTGCCAGCAGCTTAGATCCACGGCTAGCGGACACAGATACGCAGTATTTT. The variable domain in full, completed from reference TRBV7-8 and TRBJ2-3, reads GAGVSQSPRYKVAKRGQDVALRCDPISGHVSLFWYQQALGQGPEFLTYFQNEAQLDKSGLPSDRFFAERPEGSVSTLKIQRTQQEDSAVYLCASSLDPRLADTDTQYFGPGTRLTVL.

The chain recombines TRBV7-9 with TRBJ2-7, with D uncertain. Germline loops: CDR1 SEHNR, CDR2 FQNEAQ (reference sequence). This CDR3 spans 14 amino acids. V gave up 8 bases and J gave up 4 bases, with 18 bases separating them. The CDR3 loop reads CASGPWQTEYEQYF. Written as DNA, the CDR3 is TGTGCCAGCGGACCCTGGCAGACTGAATACGAGCAGTACTTC.